The T cell receptor beta chain under discussion was sequenced for a study of T cell responses to AZD1222 COVID-19 vaccine. The data were produced by immunoSEQ multiplex PCR, yet TCRdb's version contains in-frame clones alone and is incomplete. The sample lists 55,000 to 70,000 clones; about 91% were seen once. Germline V lookup: CDR1 MNHEY, CDR2 SVGAGI. V was clipped by 2 bases and J by 2 bases, with 6 bases between them. The CDR3 runs 14 residues. J is TRBJ2-2 and V is TRBV6-5; D is perhaps TRBD1 or TRBD2 (5 bases each). This TCR was recovered from an adult who received the AZD1222 COVID-19 vaccine. The sequencing used peripheral blood, collected 28 days after the second AZD1222 dose. CDR3 protein: CASSYGGNTGELFF. Here the CDR3 DNA reads TGTGCCAGCAGTTACGGGGGAAACACCGGGGAGCTGTTTTTT.